This T cell receptor (beta chain) was documented in a study of blood T cell repertoires in COVID-19. The overall study: Sites in the United States, Italy and Spain provided acute and convalescent COVID-19 samples. PBMCs, B-cell-depleted T cells, or T cells provided the cDNA or gDNA that made up the material.

Original processing notes: Scientists estimated how many nucleated cells there were by amplifying reference gene primers. Measured with immunoSEQ multiplex PCR; TCRdb has only the in-frame clones, and not every one. V and J calls and clone size come straight from that table; D and trimming were deduced from the DNA. Of a few hundred thousand clones listed, roughly four fifths are singletons. During active infection, Seattle patients enrolled and were then monitored through disease. With 3 bases removed from V and 11 bases from J, the gap between germline ends came to 14 bases. The CDR3 totals 12 residues. The germline CDR1 and CDR2 sequences are SGHDT and YYEEEE.

V usage is TRBV5-6 and J usage is TRBJ1-1; D is unresolved. Sequenced material: peripheral blood. The receptor was isolated from an older person with COVID-19, enrolled during active disease. The CDR3 sequence: CASSSPVSVAFF. DNA for the CDR3: TGTGCCAGCAGCTCACCGGTTTCGGTGGCTTTCTTT.